These 21 T cell receptor beta chains were sequenced from one sample in a study of T cell changes during pregnancy in multiple sclerosis. Generated by immunoSEQ multiplex PCR, the TCRdb table keeps only in-frame clones and is missing some. The repertoire consists of around 66,000 clones, with roughly nine tenths occurring once and the leading ten covering 2.5% to 4%. Source: peripheral blood, taken in the first trimester of pregnancy. The receptors shown here come from a female donor in good health, enrolled as a control in a pregnancy study.

The chain is built from TRBV5-4 and TRBJ2-5, with a possible D match to TRBD2 (7 bases). This CDR3 spans 15 amino acids. CDR1 and CDR2 from the germline V gene are SGHNT and YYREEE (reference sequence). The V end was cut by 7 bases, the J end by 5 bases, with 21 bases between. DNA of the CDR3: TGTGCCAGCCACGTACTAGGGGGGGGGCACGAGACCCAGTACTTC. Protein: CASHVLGGGHETQYF.

This chain links TRBV7-2 with TRBJ2-1; 7 bases fit TRBD1. This CDR3 comprises 15 residues. Unmatched junction bases numbered 3, after V lost 2 bases and J lost 2 bases. Looked up from germline, CDR1 is SGHTA and CDR2 is FQGNSA. The CDR3 is CASSLQGVTYNEQFF. The CDR3, as DNA: TGTGCCAGCAGCTTACAGGGGGTCACCTACAATGAGCAGTTCTTC. The full variable domain, completed using reference TRBV7-2 and TRBJ2-1, is GAGVSQSPSNKVTEKGKDVELRCDPISGHTALYWYRQSLGQGLEFLIYFQGNSAPDKSGLPSDRFSAERTGGSVSTLTIQRTQQEDSAVYLCASSLQGVTYNEQFFGPGTRLTVL.

The chain combines TRBV14 with TRBJ2-7, with TRBD2 matching over 7 bases. Germline V gene data show CDR1 as SGHDN and CDR2 as FVKESK. V shed 2 bases and J 6 bases; nucleotides not matched to a gene: 7. This CDR3 comprises 14 residues. The CDR3 region is CASSQSYWGGEQYF. CDR3 DNA sequence: TGTGCCAGCAGCCAATCCTACTGGGGGGGCGAGCAGTACTTC. Using reference TRBV14 and TRBJ2-7 for the parts outside the CDR3, the full variable domain is EAGVTQFPSHSVIEKGQTVTLRCDPISGHDNLYWYRRVMGKEIKFLLHFVKESKQDESGMPNNRFLAERTGGTYSTLKVQPAELEDSGVYFCASSQSYWGGEQYFGPGTRLTVT.

J is TRBJ1-1 and V is TRBV2; tentative D call: TRBD1 (6 bases). Germline assignment: CDR1 SNHLY and CDR2 FYNNEI. The CDR3 is 15 residues long. The V end was cut by 3 bases, the J end by 7 bases, with 18 bases between. In nucleotides, the CDR3 is TGTGCCAGCAGTGAGAGGGGGTTGCTCTCCATTGAAGCTTTCTTT. Residues: CASSERGLLSIEAFF.

This sequence joins TRBV7-9 and TRBJ2-7, with D tentatively TRBD2 (5 bases). This CDR3 region has 14 residues. The germline V gene encodes CDR1 SEHNR and CDR2 FQNEAQ (reference sequence). V was pared by 1 base and J by 5 bases, with 12 bases between. This CDR3 reads CASSLGVSGDEQYF. The CDR3 DNA follows: TGTGCCAGCAGCTTAGGTGTGAGCGGTGACGAGCAGTACTTC.

The chain links TRBV2 to TRBJ2-5; 7 bases match TRBD1. The CDR3 contains 15 residues. Germline V gene lookup returns CDR1 SNHLY and CDR2 FYNNEI. V shed 4 bases and J 5 bases; nucleotides not matched to a gene: 10. The CDR3 here is CASSGQGNDRETQYF. In DNA, the CDR3 is TGTGCCAGCAGTGGACAGGGCAATGATCGGGAGACCCAGTACTTC. Drawing the rest from reference TRBV2 and TRBJ2-5, the complete variable domain is EPEVTQTPSHQVTQMGQEVILRCVPISNHLYFYWYRQILGQKVEFLVSFYNNEISEKSEIFDDQFSVERPDGSNFTLKIRSTKLEDSAMYFCASSGQGNDRETQYFGPGTRLLVL.

V usage is TRBV28 and J usage is TRBJ1-2, with D hard to call. The germline gives CDR1 MDHEN, CDR2 SYDVKM. V lost 3 bases and J 4 bases, leaving 12 bases between the germline ends. The CDR3 contains 14 residues. The DNA of the CDR3 is TGTGCCAGCAGTTTGTCGCGGAGTGGCTATGGCTACACCTTC. As protein: CASSLSRSGYGYTF.

The J gene is TRBJ2-7, the V gene TRBV15; a possible D gene is TRBD1 (6 bases). V lost 0 bases and J lost 5, with 17 bases in between. The CDR3 totals 16 residues. Germline V CDR1 and CDR2: LNHNV, YYDKDF (reference sequence). CDR3 nucleotides: TGTGCCACCAGCAGAGATCCTCTTAGCAGGGGCCACGAGCAGTACTTC. Translated: CATSRDPLSRGHEQYF. Combining the CDR3 with reference TRBV15 and TRBJ2-7 gives the whole variable domain DAMVIQNPRYQVTQFGKPVTLSCSQTLNHNVMYWYQQKSSQAPKLLFHYYDKDFNNEADTPDNFQSRRPNTSFCFLDIRSPGLGDTAMYLCATSRDPLSRGHEQYFGPGTRLTVT.

This rearrangement joins TRBV2 to TRBJ1-1; unclear D gene. This CDR3 contains 13 residues. The germline V gene encodes CDR1 SNHLY and CDR2 FYNNEI. V dropped 2 bases and J dropped 1 base, with 5 bases sitting between them. The CDR3 here is CASSEPGNTEAFF. DNA of the CDR3: TGTGCCAGCAGTGAACCAGGGAACACTGAAGCTTTCTTT. The variable domain in full, with the rest retrieved from reference TRBV2 and TRBJ1-1, is EPEVTQTPSHQVTQMGQEVILRCVPISNHLYFYWYRQILGQKVEFLVSFYNNEISEKSEIFDDQFSVERPDGSNFTLKIRSTKLEDSAMYFCASSEPGNTEAFFGQGTRLTVV.

The chain is built from TRBV19 and TRBJ1-5; no clear D. This CDR3 is 17 amino acids long. V lost 4 bases, J lost 5 bases, and 21 bases lay in between. Germline V gene data show CDR1 as LNHDA and CDR2 as SQIVND (reference sequence). CDR3 protein: CASSTPRRPGKDQPQHF. The CDR3 DNA reads TGTGCCAGTAGTACGCCCAGAAGACCGGGAAAGGATCAGCCCCAGCATTTT.

The gene calls are TRBV4-2 and TRBJ2-2; 8 bases are shared with TRBD2. This CDR3 comprises 19 residues. CDR1 and CDR2 (germline): LGHNA, YNFKEQ. Trimming at V came to 4 bases and at J to 4 bases, leaving 17 bases not matched to a gene. The CDR3 nucleotides read TGTGCCAGCAGCCTAATTACCAGTGGTTGCGGGGGGTGCACCGGGGAGCTGTTTTTT. Protein sequence: CASSLITSGCGGCTGELFF.

V gene TRBV7-9 combines with J gene TRBJ2-5; 10 bases are shared with TRBD2. The germline V gene has CDR1 SEHNR and CDR2 FQNEAQ (reference sequence). Unmatched junction bases numbered 1, after V lost 1 base and J lost 5 bases. This CDR3 is 14 amino acids long. As DNA, the CDR3 is TGTGCCAGCAGCTTAGAAGCGGGAGGGGAGACCCAGTACTTC. This codes for CASSLEAGGETQYF.

The genes are TRBV19 and TRBJ1-5; D possibly corresponds to TRBD1 (6 bases). Germline V CDR1 and CDR2: LNHDA, SQIVND (reference sequence). Trimming left V 7 bases short and J 0 bases short, with 13 bases between. This CDR3 contains 15 residues. The CDR3 DNA reads as TGTGCCAGTACCCCCGGACAGTATAGCAATCAGCCCCAGCATTTT. This codes for CASTPGQYSNQPQHF.

The chain is built from TRBV5-1 and TRBJ2-7; weak D call: TRBD1 (5 bases). The CDR3 is 12 residues long. V lost 0 bases and J lost 9, with 10 bases in between. The germline CDR1 and CDR2 sequences are SGHRS and YFSETQ. CDR3 protein: CASSLAGFGQYF. The CDR3 coding sequence is TGCGCCAGCAGCTTGGCAGGGTTTGGGCAGTACTTC.

The chain joins TRBV19 to TRBJ1-5; D may be TRBD1 (6 bases). CDR1 LNHDA and CDR2 SQIVND come from the germline V gene (reference sequence). V dropped 5 bases and J dropped 0 bases, with 11 bases sitting between them. The length of the CDR3 is 15 residues. CDR3 coding DNA: TGTGCCAGTAGTCCAGGGGCGTATAGCAATCAGCCCCAGCATTTT. It encodes CASSPGAYSNQPQHF.

DNA of the CDR3: TGTGCCAGCAGTCTACGTGGACAGGGAACGGATGGCTACACCTTC. Its translation: CASSLRGQGTDGYTF. The J gene is TRBJ1-2, the V gene TRBV6-1; 8 bases line up with TRBD1. This CDR3 spans 15 amino acids. Per the germline V gene, CDR1 is MNHNS and CDR2 is SASEGT. With V trimmed by 5 bases and J by 6 bases, 11 bases remained unmatched.

This chain connects TRBV28 to TRBJ2-1; 9 nucleotides match TRBD2. The CDR3 totals 14 residues. V shed 2 bases and J 15 bases; nucleotides not matched to a gene: 11. Germline CDR1 MDHEN, CDR2 SYDVKM. In DNA form, the CDR3 reads TGTGCCAGCAGTTTACTGCGGGAGGGCCCCGGTGCGTTCTTC. Translated: CASSLLREGPGAFF.

The chain joins TRBV5-4 to TRBJ2-1, with TRBD2 matching over 12 bases. This CDR3 spans 15 amino acids. The germline V gene encodes CDR1 SGHNT and CDR2 YYREEE (reference sequence). Trimming cost V 4 bases and J 7 bases; bases outside gene matches: 6. The CDR3 sequence is CASSLLAGGGNEQFF. CDR3 nucleotides: TGTGCCAGCAGCCTACTAGCGGGGGGCGGGAATGAGCAGTTCTTC.

By sample fraction, this clone is medium-sized. This rearrangement joins TRBV4-2 to TRBJ1-4, with TRBD1 identical over 11 bases. Germline CDR1 is LGHNA and CDR2 is YNFKEQ. With 0 bases clipped from V and 7 bases from J, the junction kept 4 bases outside the gene matches. The CDR3 spans 16 residues. CDR3 coding DNA: TGTGCCAGCAGCCAAGAGGGGGGGACAGGGGGTGAAAAACTGTTTTTT. Residues: CASSQEGGTGGEKLFF.

The rearrangement links TRBV7-8 to TRBJ2-7; 9 bases map to TRBD1. V lost 8 bases, J lost 4 bases, and 12 bases stayed unmatched. The CDR3 spans 15 residues. Germline V gives CDR1 SGHVS, CDR2 FQNEAQ. The CDR3 DNA follows: TGTGCCAGCGGCGTCCCCCGGGACAGGGTTTACGAGCAGTACTTC. Translation gives CASGVPRDRVYEQYF.

The V gene is TRBV7-2, the J gene TRBJ2-1; 8 bases are shared with TRBD2. Germline loops: CDR1 SGHTA, CDR2 FQGNSA. Trimming removed 1 base from V and 6 bases from J; junction bases left unmatched: 5. This CDR3 has 15 residues. The CDR3 DNA sequence: TGTGCCAGCAGCTTAGGACTAGCGATGGGCAATGAGCAGTTCTTC. Encoded protein: CASSLGLAMGNEQFF.